The clone carrying this TCR beta chain was detected ten times or more. The antigen is not known. The sample is drawn from a study of prognosis after radiotherapy for stage I lung cancer. In the study overall: Concurrent therapy with stereotactic body radiotherapy was given to no patient. General observations from the study: Patients developing distant metastases showed lower Shannon entropy after stereotactic body radiation therapy.

Using two-round multiplex PCR, the authors amplified TCR beta CDR3 from genomic DNA. It was primers specific to each TRBV and TRBJ gene that first-round PCR used. TCRdb reanalysed the multiplex PCR reads using MiXCR and keeps one entry per CDR3 protein. This sample has approximately 28,000 distinct CDR3 sequences, with about 41% found just once. The germline V gene encodes CDR1 SGHTA and CDR2 FQGNSA. The CDR3 contains 15 residues. The V end lost 1 base, the J end lost 0 bases, and 10 bases lay between the germline ends. This clonotype originated in a donor older than 45 with non-small cell lung cancer. This specimen was PBMCs, taken before or after stereotactic body radiation therapy (not recorded which). This chain uses TRBV7-2 with TRBJ2-7, with a weak D call TRBD2 (6 bases). Here the CDR3 reads CASSLVVGSSYEQYF. The CDR3 coding sequence is TGTGCCAGCAGCTTAGTGGTCGGGAGCTCCTACGAGCAGTACTTC.